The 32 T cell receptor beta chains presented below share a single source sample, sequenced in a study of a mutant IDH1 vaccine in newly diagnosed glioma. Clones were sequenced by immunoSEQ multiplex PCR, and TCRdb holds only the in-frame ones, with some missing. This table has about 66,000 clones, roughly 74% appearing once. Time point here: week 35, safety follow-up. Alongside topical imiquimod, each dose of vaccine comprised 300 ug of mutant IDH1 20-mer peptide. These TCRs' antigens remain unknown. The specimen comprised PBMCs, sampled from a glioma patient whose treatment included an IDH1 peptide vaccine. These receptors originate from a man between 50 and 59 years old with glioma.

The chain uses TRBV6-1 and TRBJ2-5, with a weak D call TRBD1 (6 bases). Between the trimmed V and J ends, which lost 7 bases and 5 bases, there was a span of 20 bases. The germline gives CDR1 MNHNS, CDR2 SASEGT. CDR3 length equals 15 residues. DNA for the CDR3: TGTGCCAGCATATCAGCCCCAGGGGCGGAGGAGACCCAGTACTTC. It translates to CASISAPGAEETQYF.

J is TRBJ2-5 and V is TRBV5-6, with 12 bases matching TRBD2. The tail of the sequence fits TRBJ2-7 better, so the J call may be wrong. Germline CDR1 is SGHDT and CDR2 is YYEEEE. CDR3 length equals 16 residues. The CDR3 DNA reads TGTGCCAGCAGCCCGAGACTAGCGGGGGACTCCTACGAGCAGTACTTC. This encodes CASSPRLAGDSYEQYF.

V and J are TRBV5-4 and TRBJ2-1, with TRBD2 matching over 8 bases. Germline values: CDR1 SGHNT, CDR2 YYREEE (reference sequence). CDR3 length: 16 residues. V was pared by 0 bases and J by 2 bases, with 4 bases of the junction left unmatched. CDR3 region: CASSLARGGTYNEQFF. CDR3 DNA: TGTGCCAGCAGCTTGGCCCGCGGGGGGACCTACAATGAGCAGTTCTTC.

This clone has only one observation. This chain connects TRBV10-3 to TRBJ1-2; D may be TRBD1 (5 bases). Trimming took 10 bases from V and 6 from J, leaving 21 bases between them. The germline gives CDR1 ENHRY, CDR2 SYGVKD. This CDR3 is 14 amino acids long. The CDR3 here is CATENPGTDNGYTF. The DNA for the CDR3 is TGTGCCACCGAAAACCCAGGGACGGATAATGGCTACACCTTC.

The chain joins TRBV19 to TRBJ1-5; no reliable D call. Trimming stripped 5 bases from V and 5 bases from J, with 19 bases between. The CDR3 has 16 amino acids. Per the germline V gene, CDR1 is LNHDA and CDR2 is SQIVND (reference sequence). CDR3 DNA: TGTGCCAGTAGTCTCCGGACGGTAACCGGGGATCAGCCCCAGCATTTT. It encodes CASSLRTVTGDQPQHF.

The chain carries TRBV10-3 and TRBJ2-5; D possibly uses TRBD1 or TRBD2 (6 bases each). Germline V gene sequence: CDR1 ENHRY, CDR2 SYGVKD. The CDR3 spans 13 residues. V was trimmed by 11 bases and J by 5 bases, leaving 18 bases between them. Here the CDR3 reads CASSSGEVETQYF. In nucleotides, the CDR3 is TGTGCCTCCTCCTCAGGGGAGGTTGAGACCCAGTACTTC.

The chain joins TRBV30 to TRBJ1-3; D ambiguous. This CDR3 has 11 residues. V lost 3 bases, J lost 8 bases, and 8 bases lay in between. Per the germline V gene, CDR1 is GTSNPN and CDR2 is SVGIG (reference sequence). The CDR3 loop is CAWSFGDTIYF. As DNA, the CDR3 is TGTGCCTGGAGCTTTGGGGACACCATATATTTT.

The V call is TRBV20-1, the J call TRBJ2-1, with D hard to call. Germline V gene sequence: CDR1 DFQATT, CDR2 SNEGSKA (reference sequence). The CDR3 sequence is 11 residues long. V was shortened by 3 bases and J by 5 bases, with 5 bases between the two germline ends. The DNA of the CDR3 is TGCAGTGCTAGCTTCCACAATGAGCAGTTCTTC. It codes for CSASFHNEQFF.

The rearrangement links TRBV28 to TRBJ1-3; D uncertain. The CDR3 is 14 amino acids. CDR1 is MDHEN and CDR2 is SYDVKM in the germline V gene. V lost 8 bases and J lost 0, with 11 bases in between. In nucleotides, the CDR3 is TGTGCCAGCGGTAGAGCCGACTCTGGAAACACCATATATTTT. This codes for CASGRADSGNTIYF.

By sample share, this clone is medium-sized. CDR3 region: CASSPGGNEQYF. In DNA, the CDR3 is TGTGCCAGCAGTCCCGGGGGCAACGAGCAGTACTTC. V is TRBV7-8 and J is TRBJ2-7; D possibly uses TRBD1 or TRBD2 (6 bases each). V was pared by 6 bases and J by 5 bases, with 11 bases between. The CDR3 extends over 12 amino acids. Germline CDR1 and CDR2: SGHVS and FQNEAQ.

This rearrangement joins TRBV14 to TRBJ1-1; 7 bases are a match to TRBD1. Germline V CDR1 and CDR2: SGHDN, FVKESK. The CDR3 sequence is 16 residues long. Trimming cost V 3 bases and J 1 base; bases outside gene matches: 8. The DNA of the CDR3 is TGTGCCAGCAGCCACAGACAGGGAGGCGGGAACACTGAAGCTTTCTTT. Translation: CASSHRQGGGNTEAFF. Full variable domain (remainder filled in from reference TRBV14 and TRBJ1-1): EAGVTQFPSHSVIEKGQTVTLRCDPISGHDNLYWYRRVMGKEIKFLLHFVKESKQDESGMPNNRFLAERTGGTYSTLKVQPAELEDSGVYFCASSHRQGGGNTEAFFGQGTRLTVV.

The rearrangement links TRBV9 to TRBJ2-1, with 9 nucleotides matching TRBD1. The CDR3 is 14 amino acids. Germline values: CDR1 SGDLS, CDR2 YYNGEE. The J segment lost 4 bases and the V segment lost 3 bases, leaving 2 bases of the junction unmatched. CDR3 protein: CASSEDRGYNEQFF. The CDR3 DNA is TGTGCCAGCAGCGAGGACAGGGGATACAATGAGCAGTTCTTC.

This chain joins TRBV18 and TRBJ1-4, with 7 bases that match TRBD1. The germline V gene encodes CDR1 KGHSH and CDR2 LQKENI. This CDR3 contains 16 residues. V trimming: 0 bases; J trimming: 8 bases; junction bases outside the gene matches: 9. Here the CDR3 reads CASSPPTGAGQEKLFF. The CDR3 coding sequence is TGTGCCAGCTCACCACCAACAGGGGCCGGCCAGGAAAAACTGTTTTTT.

The CDR3 bases are TGTGCCAGCAGCCCCAAAGCGGGGAATGAGCAGTTCTTC. It specifies CASSPKAGNEQFF. The rearrangement joins TRBV7-2 to TRBJ2-1; 7 bases match TRBD2. This CDR3 has 13 residues. Per germline, CDR1 SGHTA and CDR2 FQGNSA. V shed 5 bases, J shed 7 bases, and the junction held 5 bases outside the gene matches.

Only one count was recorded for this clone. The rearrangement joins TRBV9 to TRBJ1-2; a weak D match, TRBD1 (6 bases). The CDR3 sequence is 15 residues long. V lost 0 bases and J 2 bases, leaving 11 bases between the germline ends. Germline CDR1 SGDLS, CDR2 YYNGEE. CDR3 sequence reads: CASSVGQATNYGYTF. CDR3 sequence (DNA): TGTGCCAGCAGCGTAGGACAGGCAACAAACTATGGCTACACCTTC.

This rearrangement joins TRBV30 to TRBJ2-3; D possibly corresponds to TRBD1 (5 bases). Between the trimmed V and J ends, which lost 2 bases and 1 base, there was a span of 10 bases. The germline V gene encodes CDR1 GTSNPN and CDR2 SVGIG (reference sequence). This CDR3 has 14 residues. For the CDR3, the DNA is TGTGCCTGGAGTAGGGGAAGTGGCACAGATACGCAGTATTTT. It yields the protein CAWSRGSGTDTQYF.

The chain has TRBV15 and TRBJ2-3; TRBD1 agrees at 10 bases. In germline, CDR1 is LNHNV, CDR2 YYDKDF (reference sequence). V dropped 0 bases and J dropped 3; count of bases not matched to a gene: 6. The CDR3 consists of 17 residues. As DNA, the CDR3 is TGTGCCACCAGCAGAGAAGGAGGGGACAGGGGAACAGATACGCAGTATTTT. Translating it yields CATSREGGDRGTDTQYF.

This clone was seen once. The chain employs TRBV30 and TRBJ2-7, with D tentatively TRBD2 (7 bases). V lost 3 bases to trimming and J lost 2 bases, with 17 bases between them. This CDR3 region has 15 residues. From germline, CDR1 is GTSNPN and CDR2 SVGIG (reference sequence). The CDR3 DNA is TGTGCCTGGAGGCCTCAGGGGAGGGCTACCTACGAGCAGTACTTC. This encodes CAWRPQGRATYEQYF.

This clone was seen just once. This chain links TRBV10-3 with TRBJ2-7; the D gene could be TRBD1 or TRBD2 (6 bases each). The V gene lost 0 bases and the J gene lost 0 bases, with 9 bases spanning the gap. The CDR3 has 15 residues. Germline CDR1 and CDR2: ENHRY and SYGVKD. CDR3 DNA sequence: TGTGCCATCAGTGAGTCGGGGGGCAGCTCCTACGAGCAGTACTTC. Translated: CAISESGGSSYEQYF.

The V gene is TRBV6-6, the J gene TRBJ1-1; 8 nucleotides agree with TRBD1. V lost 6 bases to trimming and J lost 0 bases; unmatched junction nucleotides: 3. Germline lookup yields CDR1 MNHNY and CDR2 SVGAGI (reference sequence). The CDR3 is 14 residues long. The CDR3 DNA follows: TGTGCCAGCAGCGGACAGGGACTGAACACTGAAGCTTTCTTT. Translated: CASSGQGLNTEAFF.

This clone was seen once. For the CDR3, the DNA is TGTGCCAGTAAATCCGGACAGGGCGCAGATACGCAGTATTTT. Translating gives CASKSGQGADTQYF. The gene calls are TRBV19 and TRBJ2-3; 8 nucleotides agree with TRBD1. V lost 7 bases and J lost 4; bases outside the gene matches: 7. Germline CDR1 LNHDA, CDR2 SQIVND (reference sequence). The CDR3 length is 14 residues.

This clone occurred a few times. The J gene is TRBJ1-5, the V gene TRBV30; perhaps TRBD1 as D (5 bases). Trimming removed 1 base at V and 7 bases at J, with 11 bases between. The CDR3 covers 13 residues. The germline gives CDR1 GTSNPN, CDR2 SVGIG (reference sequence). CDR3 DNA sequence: TGTGCCTGGAGTGCCCAGACAGACCAGCCCCAGCATTTT. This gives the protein CAWSAQTDQPQHF.

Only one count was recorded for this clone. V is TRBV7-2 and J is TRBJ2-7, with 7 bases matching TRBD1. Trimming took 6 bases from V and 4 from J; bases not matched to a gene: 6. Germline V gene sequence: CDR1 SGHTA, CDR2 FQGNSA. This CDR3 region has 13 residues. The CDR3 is CASSPGQVYEQYF. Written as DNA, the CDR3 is TGTGCCAGCAGTCCCGGACAGGTTTACGAGCAGTACTTC.

The chain's CDR3 is CASSGAGRGGEQYF. The DNA for the CDR3 is TGTGCCAGCAGTGGAGCGGGGAGGGGGGGCGAGCAGTACTTC. V usage is TRBV27 and J usage is TRBJ2-7, with a weak D call TRBD2 (7 bases). CDR3 size: 14 residues. V shed 5 bases and J shed 6 bases, with 17 bases lying between them. The V gene's germline CDR1 is MNHEY and CDR2 SMNVEV (reference sequence).

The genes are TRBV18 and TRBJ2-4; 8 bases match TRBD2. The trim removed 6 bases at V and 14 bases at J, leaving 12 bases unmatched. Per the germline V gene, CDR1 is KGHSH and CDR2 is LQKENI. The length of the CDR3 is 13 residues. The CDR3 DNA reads TGTGCCAGCTCCCTACTTCTCGGGGGGGCCGAGTACTTC. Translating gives CASSLLLGGAEYF.

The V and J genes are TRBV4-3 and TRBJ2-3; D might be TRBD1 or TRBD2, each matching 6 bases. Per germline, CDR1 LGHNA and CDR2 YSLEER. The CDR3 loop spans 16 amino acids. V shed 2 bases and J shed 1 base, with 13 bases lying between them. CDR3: CASSQFGGHRTDTQYF. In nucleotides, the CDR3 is TGCGCCAGCAGCCAATTTGGGGGGCATCGCACAGATACGCAGTATTTT.

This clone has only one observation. The DNA for the CDR3 is TGTGCCAGCAGCTCTTACAACAGGATAGGCGGGGAGCTGTTTTTT. It yields the protein CASSSYNRIGGELFF. The chain couples TRBV7-6 to TRBJ2-2; D might be TRBD1 (5 bases). The germline V and J ends were trimmed by 4 bases and 7 bases, with 16 bases remaining between them. This CDR3 contains 15 residues. Germline V gene sequence: CDR1 SGHVS, CDR2 FNYEAQ.

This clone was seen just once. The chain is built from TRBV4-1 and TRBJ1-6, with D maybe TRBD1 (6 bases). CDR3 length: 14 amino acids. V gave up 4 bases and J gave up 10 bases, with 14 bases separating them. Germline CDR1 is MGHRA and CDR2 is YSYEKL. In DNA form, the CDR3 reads TGCGCCAGCAGCCGAGGAGGGGGAGACTCACCCCTCCACTTT. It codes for CASSRGGGDSPLHF.

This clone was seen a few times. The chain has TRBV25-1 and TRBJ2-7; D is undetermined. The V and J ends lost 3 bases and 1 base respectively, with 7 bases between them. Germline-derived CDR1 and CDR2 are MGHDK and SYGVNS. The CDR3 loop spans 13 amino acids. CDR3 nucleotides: TGTGCCAGCAGTGATTGGGGTTCCTACGAGCAGTACTTC. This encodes CASSDWGSYEQYF.

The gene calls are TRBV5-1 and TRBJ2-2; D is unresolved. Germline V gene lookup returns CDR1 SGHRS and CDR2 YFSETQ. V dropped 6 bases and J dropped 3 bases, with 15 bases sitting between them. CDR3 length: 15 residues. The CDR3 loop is CASKRFSADTGELFF. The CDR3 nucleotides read TGCGCCAGCAAAAGGTTCAGTGCCGACACCGGGGAGCTGTTTTTT.

Here the CDR3 reads CSVDEVGLAGDNEQFF. The CDR3 nucleotides read TGCAGCGTTGATGAGGTCGGGCTAGCGGGGGACAATGAGCAGTTCTTC. The rearrangement joins TRBV29-1 to TRBJ2-1, with 10 bases that match TRBD2. Germline assignment: CDR1 SQVTM and CDR2 ANQGSEA. The CDR3 length is 16 residues. V shed 3 bases and J 5 bases; nucleotides not matched to a gene: 10.

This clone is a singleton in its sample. The CDR3, as DNA: TGCGCCAGCAGCCCCATAGGGACAGGCACTAATGAAAAACTGTTTTTT. Protein sequence: CASSPIGTGTNEKLFF. The V gene is TRBV4-3, the J gene TRBJ1-4, with 8 bases fitting TRBD1. The CDR3 spans 16 residues. Germline CDR1 and CDR2: LGHNA and YSLEER. J was trimmed by 2 bases and V by 4 bases; bases with no gene match: 6.